The 22 T cell receptor beta chains in this list originate from one sample, sequenced in a study of blood T cell repertoires in COVID-19. TCRdb's copy holds only in-frame clones and misses some; the assay was immunoSEQ multiplex PCR. Of 200,000 to 250,000 clones detected, about 83% appear once; the ten largest clones hold 3.5% to 4.5%. Sequenced material: peripheral blood. These receptor sequences come from a man aged 50-60 years with acute or convalescent COVID-19.

This chain joins TRBV11-2 and TRBJ2-2; the match to TRBD1 covers 12 bases. V lost 5 bases, J lost 6 bases, and 7 bases stayed unmatched. The CDR3 has 16 amino acids. Germline V gene data show CDR1 as SGHAT and CDR2 as FQNNGV. As DNA, the CDR3 is TGTGCCAGCAGCCCACCGGGACAGGGGGCCGCCGGGGAGCTGTTTTTT. Translating it yields CASSPPGQGAAGELFF.

This clone was seen a handful of times. The V gene is TRBV27, the J gene TRBJ2-7, with 10 bases identical to TRBD1. Trimming cost V 6 bases and J 0 bases; bases outside gene matches: 5. CDR1 is MNHEY, CDR2 SMNVEV, per germline (reference sequence). This CDR3 comprises 15 residues. The CDR3 spells CASSPGTGASYEQYF. The CDR3 DNA follows: TGTGCCAGCAGCCCCGGGACAGGGGCCTCCTACGAGCAGTACTTC.

This clone was picked up one time. The V and J genes are TRBV19 and TRBJ2-1; tentative D call: TRBD1 (5 bases). This CDR3 region has 17 residues. Germline loops: CDR1 LNHDA, CDR2 SQIVND (reference sequence). V was shortened by 5 bases and J by 0 bases, with 17 bases between the two germline ends. The CDR3 spells CASSLRVQSSSYNEQFF. As DNA, the CDR3 is TGTGCCAGTAGTCTCAGGGTCCAGTCCAGCTCCTACAATGAGCAGTTCTTC.

V gene TRBV15 combines with J gene TRBJ1-6, with TRBD1 matching 7 bases. The CDR3 contains 15 residues. After removal of 7 bases from V and 9 bases from J, the junction contained 12 bases not matched to a gene. Per the germline V gene, CDR1 is LNHNV and CDR2 is YYDKDF (reference sequence). CDR3 sequence (DNA): TGTGCCACCACCTCAACCCAGGGGGATGGTTCACCCCTCCACTTT. It yields the protein CATTSTQGDGSPLHF.

Only a few counts were recorded for this clone. The V gene is TRBV19, the J gene TRBJ2-1, with TRBD2 matching 11 bases. CDR1 is LNHDA and CDR2 is SQIVND in the germline V gene (reference sequence). V dropped 5 bases and J dropped 7; count of bases not matched to a gene: 4. The CDR3 consists of 14 residues. The CDR3 sequence: CASSESSGRNEQFF. In DNA form, the CDR3 reads TGTGCCAGTAGTGAGTCTAGCGGGAGGAATGAGCAGTTCTTC. The variable domain in full, with the rest retrieved from reference TRBV19 and TRBJ2-1, is DGGITQSPKYLFRKEGQNVTLSCEQNLNHDAMYWYRQDPGQGLRLIYYSQIVNDFQKGDIAEGYSVSREKKESFPLTVTSAQKNPTAFYLCASSESSGRNEQFFGPGTRLTVL.

This clone showed up just once. This sequence joins TRBV7-9 and TRBJ1-5; possible D gene TRBD1, 5 bases. CDR1 and CDR2 (germline): SEHNR, FQNEAQ (reference sequence). The ends were cut back, 2 bases at V and 5 bases at J, with 16 bases in the middle. The CDR3 contains 16 residues. CDR3 nucleotides: TGTGCCAGCAGCTTATGGGGGGGAGCCCGAGATCAGCCCCAGCATTTT. This gives the protein CASSLWGGARDQPQHF.

The V and J genes are TRBV10-3 and TRBJ2-2; possibly TRBD1 for D (6 bases). CDR3 size: 15 residues. V shed 3 bases and J shed 3 bases, with 11 bases lying between them. CDR1 ENHRY and CDR2 SYGVKD come from the germline V gene. CDR3 in amino acids: CAISDRGTDTGELFF. The CDR3 DNA sequence: TGTGCCATCAGTGACAGGGGTACGGACACCGGGGAGCTGTTTTTT.

This clone appeared once. The chain combines TRBV5-1 with TRBJ2-1; D perhaps matches TRBD2 (6 bases). Germline V CDR1 and CDR2: SGHRS, YFSETQ. The CDR3 loop spans 13 amino acids. The V end lost 4 bases, the J end lost 3 bases, and 8 bases lay between the germline ends. The CDR3 protein is CASSAGLYNEQFF. The CDR3 DNA sequence: TGCGCCAGCAGCGCGGGACTCTACAATGAGCAGTTCTTC.

The J gene is TRBJ2-2, the V gene TRBV28, with D possibly being TRBD1 (6 bases). The germline CDR1 and CDR2 sequences are MDHEN and SYDVKM. CDR3 length equals 15 residues. V was shortened by 7 bases and J by 3 bases, with 15 bases between the two germline ends. CDR3 sequence: CASTPIGTYTGELFF. The CDR3 DNA reads TGTGCCAGCACCCCAATTGGGACATACACCGGGGAGCTGTTTTTT.

This chain links TRBV12-5 with TRBJ2-7; no definite D call. V was clipped by 4 bases and J by 3 bases, with 4 bases between them. The CDR3 extends over 11 amino acids. From germline, CDR1 is LGHNT and CDR2 FRNRAP. The CDR3 DNA sequence: TGTGCTAGTGGTTCCCTCTACGAGCAGTACTTC. Its translation is CASGSLYEQYF.

This chain links TRBV11-1 with TRBJ2-2; D unclear. The germline V gene encodes CDR1 SGHAT and CDR2 FQDESV (reference sequence). Trimming took off 8 bases at V and 0 bases at J, with 16 bases between the two ends. This CDR3 comprises 16 residues. Here the CDR3 DNA reads TGTGCCAGCTGCGCTCAGCGAGGCTCGAACACCGGGGAGCTGTTTTTT. Translation: CASCAQRGSNTGELFF. The full variable domain, rest sourced from reference TRBV11-1 and TRBJ2-2, is EAEVAQSPRYKITEKSQAVAFWCDPISGHATLYWYRQILGQGPELLVQFQDESVVDDSQLPKDRFSAERLKGVDSTLKIQPAELGDSAMYLCASCAQRGSNTGELFFGEGSRLTVL.

This chain uses TRBV6-5 with TRBJ2-7, with 7 bases that match TRBD1. The CDR3 length is 13 residues. Germline CDR1 reads MNHEY; CDR2 reads SVGAGI. V was pared by 7 bases and J by 3 bases, with 6 bases of the junction left unmatched. The CDR3 nucleotides read TGTGCCAGCAAGGGGGCGGCACTCTACGAGCAGTACTTC. Translated, it gives CASKGAALYEQYF.

CDR3 in DNA: TGTGCCAGCAGCAACCCTATAGCGGGAGGATCCTACGAGCAGTACTTC. Amino acid sequence: CASSNPIAGGSYEQYF. This chain connects TRBV7-9 to TRBJ2-7; 10 bases line up with TRBD2. CDR1 SEHNR and CDR2 FQNEAQ come from the germline V gene (reference sequence). The CDR3 sequence is 16 residues long. The J segment lost 1 base and the V segment lost 5 bases, leaving 8 bases of the junction unmatched.

This sequence joins TRBV6-5 and TRBJ2-2; 9 bases are shared with TRBD1. The CDR3 runs to 15 residues. Per the germline V gene, CDR1 is MNHEY and CDR2 is SVGAGI. V lost 8 bases to trimming and J lost 4 bases; unmatched junction nucleotides: 8. The CDR3 DNA sequence: TGTGCCAGCGACGACAGGGGGTGGGTCACCGGGGAGCTGTTTTTT. It specifies CASDDRGWVTGELFF.

V gene TRBV6-5 combines with J gene TRBJ2-2; 9 nucleotides line up with TRBD1. The J segment lost 5 bases and the V segment lost 2 bases, leaving 6 bases of the junction unmatched. CDR1 is MNHEY, CDR2 SVGAGI, per germline. CDR3 length equals 16 residues. The CDR3 sequence is CASSYAGQGVTGELFF. As DNA, the CDR3 is TGTGCCAGCAGTTACGCGGGACAGGGCGTGACCGGGGAGCTGTTTTTT.

The chain carries TRBV27 and TRBJ1-1; TRBD1 matches at 10 bases. The germline CDR1 and CDR2 sequences are MNHEY and SMNVEV (reference sequence). V lost 7 bases and J lost 4; bases outside the gene matches: 9. The CDR3 contains 15 residues. CDR3 residues: CASKVPGQGITEAFF. The CDR3 DNA reads as TGTGCCAGCAAGGTACCGGGACAGGGGATCACTGAAGCTTTCTTT.

J is TRBJ2-5 and V is TRBV18; D uncertain. CDR1 is KGHSH and CDR2 is LQKENI in the germline V gene. Trimming removed 2 bases from V and 1 base from J, with 5 bases in between. The CDR3 spans 13 residues. This CDR3 reads CASSPGPQETQYF. The CDR3 bases are TGTGCCAGCTCACCAGGGCCCCAAGAGACCCAGTACTTC.

The chain uses TRBV16 and TRBJ2-2, with 7 bases matching TRBD2. The length of the CDR3 is 16 residues. Unmatched junction bases numbered 7, after V lost 4 bases and J lost 2 bases. Germline V gene lookup returns CDR1 KGHSY and CDR2 FQNENV. CDR3 loop: CASSRSSGTNTGELFF. CDR3 DNA sequence: TGTGCCAGCAGCCGCTCTAGCGGCACCAACACCGGGGAGCTGTTTTTT.

This chain joins TRBV5-1 and TRBJ2-3; D is unresolved. Germline V gene lookup returns CDR1 SGHRS and CDR2 YFSETQ. CDR3 length equals 14 residues. Trimming left V 4 bases short and J 6 bases short, with 15 bases between. CDR3 coding DNA: TGCGCCAGCAGCCCCTACGCATATGCGGATACGCAGTATTTT. It specifies CASSPYAYADTQYF.

The table lists this clone with a count of one. The rearrangement uses TRBV5-6 and TRBJ2-4; D is uncertain. The V end lost 2 bases, the J end lost 8 bases, and 8 bases lay between the germline ends. Germline V gene lookup returns CDR1 SGHDT and CDR2 YYEEEE. CDR3 length: 12 amino acids. CDR3 in amino acids: CASSLYEDIQYF. Here the CDR3 DNA reads TGTGCCAGCAGCTTATACGAGGACATTCAGTACTTC.

J is TRBJ2-1 and V is TRBV9; 7 bases are a match to TRBD2. This CDR3 spans 13 amino acids. Germline CDR1 and CDR2: SGDLS and YYNGEE. V lost 7 bases and J lost 7; bases outside the gene matches: 8. The CDR3 loop reads CASGRTSGNEQFF. The CDR3 DNA reads TGTGCCAGCGGGCGGACTAGTGGTAATGAGCAGTTCTTC. Using reference TRBV9 and TRBJ2-1 for the parts outside the CDR3, the full variable domain is DSGVTQTPKHLITATGQRVTLRCSPRSGDLSVYWYQQSLDQGLQFLIQYYNGEERAKGNILERFSAQQFPDLHSELNLSSLELGDSALYFCASGRTSGNEQFFGPGTRLTVL.

V is TRBV27 and J is TRBJ2-1, with 10 bases identical to TRBD2. This CDR3 spans 17 amino acids. Germline values: CDR1 MNHEY, CDR2 SMNVEV (reference sequence). The junction had 7 bases not matched to a gene; V was cut back by 2 bases and J by 3 bases. For the CDR3, the DNA is TGTGCCAGCAGTTTACTCTTAGCGGGGGGACACTACAATGAGCAGTTCTTC. This codes for CASSLLLAGGHYNEQFF.